This T cell receptor beta chain was identified in a study of a mutant IDH1 vaccine in newly diagnosed glioma. Overall study: Vaccination was launched 4-6 weeks after radiotherapy alone, or with temozolomide cycles. At week 47 came visit V13, while visit V12 had come at week 35. General study findings and limits: Patients mounted vaccine-induced immune responses in almost 95% of cases.

Time point in this sample: week 35, safety follow-up. The content of each vaccine dose was 300 ug of mutant IDH1 20-mer peptide, and topical imiquimod accompanied it. Vaccination of patients was performed eight times, in weeks 1, 3, 5, 7, 11, 15, 19 and 23. Data came from immunoSEQ multiplex PCR; TCRdb stores just in-frame clones and leaves some out. In the table there are about 60,000 clones, roughly nine tenths of which are singletons. The length of the CDR3 is 12 residues. Trimming removed 3 bases from V and 8 bases from J, with 10 bases in between. The germline V gene has CDR1 SEHNR and CDR2 FQNEAQ (reference sequence). About this clone: Its specificity is unknown.

This sequence originates from a man aged 40-50 years with glioma. The sequencing here drew on PBMCs, taken from a glioma patient whose treatment included an IDH1 peptide vaccine. The rearrangement uses TRBV7-9 and TRBJ1-2; no clear D gene. The CDR3 region has the DNA TGTGCCAGCAGCTTGGTGAGGGCCGGCTACACCTTC. As protein: CASSLVRAGYTF.